Presented here are 27 T cell receptor beta chains from one specimen sequenced in a study of blood T cell repertoires in COVID-19. TCRdb's table, derived via immunoSEQ multiplex PCR, lists solely in-frame clones and lacks some. Seen here are 150,000 to 200,000 clones, around 86% observed once, and the top ten hold about an eighth. Input material: peripheral blood. These receptors were taken from a man in his 70s who had recovered from COVID-19.

V is TRBV7-6 and J is TRBJ2-1, with TRBD1 matching 10 bases. V shed 5 bases, J shed 3 bases, and the junction held 7 bases outside the gene matches. The CDR3 length is 16 residues. The germline gives CDR1 SGHVS, CDR2 FNYEAQ. Here the CDR3 reads CASSPRQGANYNEQFF. The DNA for the CDR3 is TGTGCCAGCAGCCCGCGACAGGGGGCGAACTACAATGAGCAGTTCTTC. The full variable domain, with the rest looked up from reference TRBV7-6 and TRBJ2-1, is GAGVSQSPRYKVTKRGQDVALRCDPISGHVSLYWYRQALGQGPEFLTYFNYEAQQDKSGLPNDRFSAERPEGSISTLTIQRTEQRDSAMYRCASSPRQGANYNEQFFGPGTRLTVL.

The rearrangement links TRBV9 to TRBJ2-1; D unresolved. V was trimmed by 0 bases and J by 3 bases, leaving 10 bases between them. Germline CDR1 is SGDLS and CDR2 is YYNGEE. This CDR3 region has 15 residues. This CDR3 reads CASSVGGYLYNEQFF. In DNA, the CDR3 is TGTGCCAGCAGCGTAGGAGGATACCTCTACAATGAGCAGTTCTTC.

This chain links TRBV27 with TRBJ2-7; 8 nucleotides align to TRBD2. CDR3 size: 16 residues. Germline CDR1 MNHEY, CDR2 SMNVEV (reference sequence). V shed 8 bases and J 3 bases; nucleotides not matched to a gene: 15. This chain's CDR3 is CASAAGSGSRGYEQYF. CDR3 DNA sequence: TGTGCCAGCGCCGCCGGGAGCGGGAGTAGGGGCTACGAGCAGTACTTC.

In its sample, this clone was seen once. The chain couples TRBV7-9 to TRBJ2-4, with TRBD1 as a possible D gene (5 bases). This CDR3 is built from 17 residues. Trimming cost V 0 bases and J 2 bases, with 14 bases left between them. CDR1 and CDR2 from the germline V gene are SEHNR and FQNEAQ (reference sequence). The CDR3 coding sequence is TGTGCCAGCAGCTTAGCGGACACTGGCTTTACCAAAAACATTCAGTACTTC. It is translated as CASSLADTGFTKNIQYF.

There are a few counts of this clone. The CDR3 nucleotides read TGCGCCAGCAGCAACAGGGACTACATCAATGAGCAGTTCTTC. Translation gives CASSNRDYINEQFF. The rearrangement joins TRBV5-1 to TRBJ2-1, with D perhaps matching TRBD2 (7 bases). Trimming cost V 4 bases and J 6 bases, with 14 bases left between them. The CDR3 runs to 14 residues. Germline V gene data show CDR1 as SGHRS and CDR2 as YFSETQ.

This clone was seen only a few times. The gene calls are TRBV9 and TRBJ2-3, with TRBD2 identical over 7 bases. V lost 4 bases and J lost 2; bases outside the gene matches: 4. The CDR3 covers 14 residues. The germline CDR1 and CDR2 sequences are SGDLS and YYNGEE. This CDR3 is CASSRSGFTDTQYF. CDR3 bases: TGTGCCAGCAGCCGTAGCGGGTTCACAGATACGCAGTATTTT.

The rearrangement joins TRBV5-6 to TRBJ1-2; 11 bases agree with TRBD1. Germline values: CDR1 SGHDT, CDR2 YYEEEE. The CDR3 loop spans 13 amino acids. Trimming took 3 bases from V and 8 from J; bases not matched to a gene: 3. The CDR3 loop is CASSSDRGRGYTF. The CDR3 DNA reads TGTGCCAGCAGCTCGGACAGGGGGCGCGGCTACACCTTC.

The chain employs TRBV14 and TRBJ1-4; weak D call: TRBD1 (6 bases). The CDR3 loop spans 12 amino acids. V was trimmed by 1 base and J by 13 bases, leaving 10 bases between them. The germline gives CDR1 SGHDN, CDR2 FVKESK. The CDR3 DNA reads TGTGCCAGCAGCCAAGCCGACAGGAGACTGTTTTTT. This translates into CASSQADRRLFF. Supplemented by reference TRBV14 and TRBJ1-4, the full variable domain reads EAGVTQFPSHSVIEKGQTVTLRCDPISGHDNLYWYRRVMGKEIKFLLHFVKESKQDESGMPNNRFLAERTGGTYSTLKVQPAELEDSGVYFCASSQADRRLFFGSGTQLSVL.

V is TRBV18 and J is TRBJ1-4, with TRBD1 identical over 10 bases. The CDR3 loop spans 15 amino acids. V dropped 2 bases and J dropped 4; count of bases not matched to a gene: 1. Germline assignment: CDR1 KGHSH and CDR2 LQKENI. In DNA, the CDR3 is TGTGCCAGCTCACCAGGACAGGGGGTTAATGAAAAACTGTTTTTT. Its protein product is CASSPGQGVNEKLFF.

The chain recombines TRBV11-1 with TRBJ2-1, with 11 bases identical to TRBD2. Trimming took 3 bases from V and 4 from J; bases not matched to a gene: 2. Germline loops: CDR1 SGHAT, CDR2 FQDESV (reference sequence). The CDR3 length is 15 residues. CDR3 loop: CASSFLAGGYNEQFF. The CDR3 region has the DNA TGTGCCAGCAGCTTTCTAGCGGGGGGTTACAATGAGCAGTTCTTC.

This clone has more than one count but fewer than ten. The chain is built from TRBV7-2 and TRBJ1-5; TRBD1 agrees at 7 bases. Germline CDR1 SGHTA, CDR2 FQGNSA. The V and J ends lost 5 bases and 4 bases, in that order; junction bases with no gene match: 5. The CDR3 is 14 amino acids. The CDR3 protein is CASSTRDRNQPQHF. CDR3 in DNA: TGTGCCAGCAGCACTCGGGACAGAAATCAGCCCCAGCATTTT.

V usage is TRBV6-5 and J usage is TRBJ1-1, with D tentatively TRBD1 (5 bases). The CDR3 covers 14 residues. Trimming shortened V by 3 bases and J by 3 bases, and 11 bases separated the two germline ends. Per germline, CDR1 MNHEY and CDR2 SVGAGI. The chain's CDR3 is CASSYQGFDTEAFF. The CDR3 DNA reads TGTGCCAGCAGTTATCAGGGTTTCGACACTGAAGCTTTCTTT.

The chain recombines TRBV12-3 or TRBV12-4 with TRBJ2-1, with a weak D call TRBD2 (6 bases). CDR3 size: 13 residues. Trimming took off 6 bases at V and 5 bases at J, with 11 bases between the two ends. The DNA for the CDR3 is TGTGCCAGCAGCCGGGGGTCAGACAATGAGCAGTTCTTC. It is translated as CASSRGSDNEQFF.

The chain has TRBV10-3 and TRBJ2-3; TRBD2 aligns across 8 bases. The CDR3 contains 15 residues. Per the germline V gene, CDR1 is ENHRY and CDR2 is SYGVKD. V lost 10 bases, J lost 0 bases, and 9 bases stayed unmatched. The CDR3 sequence is CATQTIAGSTDTQYF. In DNA, the CDR3 is TGTGCCACCCAAACTATAGCGGGGAGCACAGATACGCAGTATTTT.

V gene TRBV27 combines with J gene TRBJ2-7, with D possibly TRBD2 on 6 matching bases. The germline V and J ends were trimmed by 6 bases and 3 bases, with 12 bases remaining between them. CDR3 length: 13 residues. Looked up from germline, CDR1 is MNHEY and CDR2 is SMNVEV (reference sequence). CDR3 DNA sequence: TGTGCCAGCAGGCGGGACTTAAACTACGAGCAGTACTTC. Translation: CASRRDLNYEQYF.

This sequence joins TRBV6-2 or TRBV6-3 and TRBJ1-1; tentatively, D is TRBD1 (6 bases). The V gene's germline CDR1 is MNHEY and CDR2 SVGEGT. The CDR3 is made up of 13 amino acids. V was cut by 5 bases and J by 4 bases, with 11 bases left in between. CDR3 DNA: TGTGCCAGCAGTAAACAGGGAATCACTGAAGCTTTCTTT. Protein product: CASSKQGITEAFF.

The chain couples TRBV2 to TRBJ1-1; D may be TRBD1 (5 bases). Germline V gene lookup returns CDR1 SNHLY and CDR2 FYNNEI. This CDR3 region has 13 residues. V lost 11 bases to trimming and J lost 5 bases, with 18 bases between them. The CDR3 loop is CAGDGAAGTEAFF. Written as DNA, the CDR3 is TGTGCCGGCGATGGGGCGGCGGGGACTGAAGCTTTCTTT.

This clone appeared once. The chain is built from TRBV10-1 and TRBJ2-1; no reliable D call. The V end lost 3 bases, the J end lost 14 bases, and 11 bases lay between the germline ends. CDR3 length equals 11 residues. CDR1 WNHNN and CDR2 SYGVQD come from the germline V gene (reference sequence). This chain's CDR3 is CASSEMSPEFF. Written as DNA, the CDR3 is TGCGCCAGCAGTGAAATGTCCCCCGAGTTCTTC.

V and J are TRBV27 and TRBJ2-1; D is possibly TRBD1 (5 bases). This CDR3 region has 12 residues. The V and J ends lost 3 bases and 9 bases respectively, with 9 bases between them. CDR1 and CDR2 (germline): MNHEY, SMNVEV (reference sequence). The CDR3, as DNA: TGTGCCAGCAGTTTTAGTAGGGGTGAGCAGTTCTTC. It encodes CASSFSRGEQFF.

The J gene is TRBJ2-1, the V gene TRBV6-6, with TRBD2 matching over 7 bases. CDR3 length: 16 amino acids. Germline values: CDR1 MNHNY, CDR2 SVGAGI (reference sequence). V gave up 6 bases and J gave up 0 bases; unmatched junction bases: 8. CDR3 sequence (DNA): TGTGCCAGCAGAGTCTCTAGCGGAAGCTCCTACAATGAGCAGTTCTTC. Protein product: CASRVSSGSSYNEQFF.

The chain joins TRBV9 to TRBJ2-7; a possible D gene is TRBD1 (6 bases). The CDR3 is 14 amino acids. In germline, CDR1 is SGDLS, CDR2 YYNGEE. Trimming took 0 bases from V and 6 from J, leaving 13 bases between them. The CDR3: CASSVGRTAGEQYF. CDR3 nucleotides: TGTGCCAGCAGCGTAGGGCGGACAGCCGGCGAGCAGTACTTC.

The CDR3 here is CATSTGSHSRGTDTQYF. As DNA, the CDR3 is TGTGCCACCAGCACCGGGTCTCATTCCCGGGGCACAGATACGCAGTATTTT. This chain connects TRBV15 to TRBJ2-3; unclear D gene. Trimming removed 4 bases from V and 1 base from J, with 18 bases in between. This CDR3 contains 17 residues. CDR1 is LNHNV, CDR2 YYDKDF, per germline (reference sequence).

This rearrangement joins TRBV18 to TRBJ1-2; TRBD1 matches 7 bases. V shed 6 bases, J shed 4 bases, and the junction held 11 bases outside the gene matches. CDR1 KGHSH and CDR2 LQKENI come from the germline V gene. This CDR3 has 15 amino acids. Written as DNA, the CDR3 is TGTGCCAGCTCGTTCGACAGGGAGGCACTCTATGGCTACACCTTC. It translates to CASSFDREALYGYTF.

The chain has TRBV5-4 and TRBJ2-1; 13 bases match TRBD2. This CDR3 is 14 amino acids long. With 4 bases clipped from V and 8 bases from J, the junction kept 3 bases outside the gene matches. Germline CDR1 is SGHNT and CDR2 is YYREEE (reference sequence). CDR3 protein: CASSTGLAGDEQFF. The DNA for the CDR3 is TGTGCCAGCAGCACCGGACTAGCGGGAGATGAGCAGTTCTTC.

The chain links TRBV5-4 to TRBJ2-5; 9 nucleotides line up with TRBD2. Per germline, CDR1 SGHNT and CDR2 YYREEE (reference sequence). V was clipped by 2 bases and J by 2 bases; unmatched bases: 4. The CDR3 is made up of 15 amino acids. This CDR3 is CASSFSGSPQETQYF. The CDR3 nucleotides are TGTGCCAGCAGCTTTAGCGGGAGCCCTCAAGAGACCCAGTACTTC.

The rearrangement links TRBV10-3 to TRBJ1-5, with D possibly being TRBD1 (6 bases). This CDR3 spans 15 amino acids. The germline CDR1 and CDR2 sequences are ENHRY and SYGVKD. Trimming shortened V by 0 bases and J by 6 bases, and 12 bases separated the two germline ends. The DNA of the CDR3 is TGTGCCATCAGTGAGTCGGGGGGGGCGGCTCAGCCCCAGCATTTT. It specifies CAISESGGAAQPQHF.

The genes are TRBV6-5 and TRBJ2-7; 7 nucleotides agree with TRBD2. V was pared by 8 bases and J by 4 bases, with 14 bases of the junction left unmatched. Per the germline V gene, CDR1 is MNHEY and CDR2 is SVGAGI. The CDR3 is 15 amino acids. CDR3 bases: TGTGCCAGCGAGGGCCGGGGCGGGAGCGGTTACGAGCAGTACTTC. It encodes CASEGRGGSGYEQYF.